One and the same sample provided the 8 T cell receptor beta chains below, sequenced in a study of blood T cells in healthy people across ages. Combining a sample-barcoded 5' primer with a J-beta primer mix, a second PCR ran for roughly 7 to 11 cycles. In TCRdb, the 5' RACE reads were re-called with MiXCR into one record per CDR3 protein. The sample shows about 1.1 million distinct CDR3 sequences, around two fifths of them seen only once. Sequenced material: blood. Receptors originate from a man younger than 30 in good health.

This clonotype was observed a handful of times. V is TRBV20-1 and J is TRBJ1-2, with D tentatively TRBD1 (5 bases). V was cut by 0 bases and J by 8 bases, with 13 bases left in between. Germline-derived CDR1 and CDR2 are DFQATT and SNEGSKA (reference sequence). The CDR3 has 13 residues. The CDR3 loop reads CSARDWAGHGYTF. CDR3 coding DNA: TGCAGTGCTAGAGATTGGGCAGGGCACGGCTACACCTTC.

V gene TRBV19 combines with J gene TRBJ2-3; 11 bases line up with TRBD2. The CDR3 length is 15 residues. Trimming removed 6 bases from V and 2 bases from J; junction bases left unmatched: 4. From germline, CDR1 is LNHDA and CDR2 SQIVND (reference sequence). The DNA for the CDR3 is TGTGCCAGTAGACTAGCGGGGGCTCACACAGATACGCAGTATTTT. It codes for CASRLAGAHTDTQYF. Using reference TRBV19 and TRBJ2-3 for the parts outside the CDR3, the full variable domain is DGGITQSPKYLFRKEGQNVTLSCEQNLNHDAMYWYRQDPGQGLRLIYYSQIVNDFQKGDIAEGYSVSREKKESFPLTVTSAQKNPTAFYLCASRLAGAHTDTQYFGPGTRLTVL.

The rearrangement uses TRBV7-2 and TRBJ2-1; TRBD2 matches at 9 bases. The CDR3 is 16 amino acids. The V and J ends lost 2 bases and 9 bases, in that order; junction bases with no gene match: 11. Germline lookup yields CDR1 SGHTA and CDR2 FQGNSA. The CDR3 is CASSLLFRRGGSEQFF. In DNA form, the CDR3 reads TGTGCCAGCAGCTTACTCTTCCGGCGGGGGGGCAGTGAGCAGTTCTTC.

The genes are TRBV9 and TRBJ2-2, with 8 positions matching TRBD1. J gave up 1 base and V 3 bases, and 14 bases lay outside the gene matches. CDR1 is SGDLS, CDR2 YYNGEE, per germline. The CDR3 is made up of 19 amino acids. CDR3 amino acids: CASSAPWGTGTGNTGELFF. CDR3 sequence (DNA): TGTGCCAGCAGCGCTCCTTGGGGGACCGGGACAGGGAACACCGGGGAGCTGTTTTTT.

A few counts support this clonotype. The chain has TRBV7-2 and TRBJ2-7, with a possible D match to TRBD1 (5 bases). Germline CDR1 SGHTA, CDR2 FQGNSA. Trimming stripped 2 bases from V and 8 bases from J, with 7 bases between. The CDR3 totals 11 residues. CDR3 bases: TGTGCCAGCAGCTTACAGGGCCAGCAGTACTTC. Protein sequence: CASSLQGQQYF.

This clonotype was counted a few times. This chain joins TRBV9 and TRBJ1-2; D not certain. This CDR3 has 15 residues. V was shortened by 0 bases and J by 3 bases, with 12 bases between the two germline ends. CDR1 is SGDLS, CDR2 YYNGEE, per germline. In nucleotides, the CDR3 is TGTGCCAGCAGCGTAGACGGTCGCGGGGACTATGGCTACACCTTC. It codes for CASSVDGRGDYGYTF.

The chain's CDR3 is CASSLYWTMANTDTQYF. The CDR3 DNA is TGTGCCAGCAGTCTATACTGGACTATGGCGAACACAGATACGCAGTATTTT. The V gene is TRBV12-3 or TRBV12-4, the J gene TRBJ2-3, with a possible D match to TRBD2 (6 bases). Trimming stripped 5 bases from V and 2 bases from J, with 20 bases between. The CDR3 loop spans 17 amino acids.

This clonotype showed up many times. The chain employs TRBV7-9 and TRBJ2-1; a possible D gene is TRBD1 (5 bases). Germline V CDR1 and CDR2: SEHNR, FQNEAQ (reference sequence). Deletions cut 1 base from V and 5 bases from J, with 15 bases between. This CDR3 comprises 16 residues. CDR3 protein: CASSLVGRGPNNEQFF. The CDR3 DNA reads as TGTGCCAGCAGCTTAGTAGGAAGGGGCCCAAACAATGAGCAGTTCTTC.